The 10 T cell receptor beta chains in this list originate from one sample, sequenced in a study of CD8 T cells in ankylosing spondylitis. One entry per CDR3 protein, called by TCRdb with MiXCR from the 5' RACE reads. The repertoire holds 180,000 or so distinct CDR3 sequences, around a tenth seen once, with almost 30% in the top ten. Sequenced: blood, either unsorted or a sorted T cell fraction (not recorded which). These receptor sequences come from a male donor with ankylosing spondylitis or in good health (not recorded which).

The CDR3 DNA is TGCGCCAGCAGCTCCTATCGACTAGCGGGAGTACCCGAGCAGTACTTC. The encoded protein is CASSSYRLAGVPEQYF. The chain couples TRBV5-1 to TRBJ2-7, with 12 bases matching TRBD2. Germline V lookup: CDR1 SGHRS, CDR2 YFSETQ. CDR3 size: 16 residues. Germline trimming cut 3 bases from V and 6 bases from J; bases unmatched to any gene: 10.

The chain recombines TRBV27 with TRBJ1-4; 7 bases map to TRBD1. This CDR3 region has 14 residues. V was pared by 0 bases and J by 8 bases, with 3 bases of the junction left unmatched. Germline CDR1 is MNHEY and CDR2 is SMNVEV (reference sequence). The DNA of the CDR3 is TGTGCCAGCAGTTTATCCAGGGGGAACGAAAAACTGTTTTTT. Amino acids: CASSLSRGNEKLFF.

The count of this clonotype is one. This may be a read error: a much more frequent sequence differs by one nucleotide. This chain uses TRBV2 with TRBJ1-5; a possible D gene is TRBD1 (5 bases). V gave up 6 bases and J gave up 2 bases, with 14 bases separating them. The CDR3 sequence is 15 residues long. The germline gives CDR1 SNHLY, CDR2 FYNNEI. CDR3: CASRGRAWGNQPQHF. The CDR3 DNA reads as TGTGCCAGCAGAGGCAGGGCCTGGGGCAATCAGCCCCAGCATTTT.

In this sample, this clonotype turned up a few times. The V gene is TRBV5-6, the J gene TRBJ2-5, with D tentatively TRBD2 (5 bases). The CDR3 contains 15 residues. The V gene lost 5 bases and the J gene lost 0 bases, with 14 bases spanning the gap. Per the germline V gene, CDR1 is SGHDT and CDR2 is YYEEEE. The chain's CDR3 is CASREVGDYQETQYF. CDR3 bases: TGTGCCAGCAGGGAAGTCGGGGATTACCAAGAGACCCAGTACTTC.

This clonotype was found many times. The chain carries TRBV12-3 or TRBV12-4 and TRBJ2-3; 7 bases line up with TRBD1. The CDR3 runs 17 residues. J gave up 6 bases and V 7 bases, and 19 bases lay outside the gene matches. This CDR3 is CASKQGKGPLNEDTQYF. CDR3 in DNA: TGTGCCAGCAAACAGGGGAAGGGACCCCTTAATGAGGATACGCAGTATTTT.

The chain has TRBV5-1 and TRBJ2-3; a weak D match, TRBD2 (6 bases). The length of the CDR3 is 15 residues. Deletions cut 1 base from V and 1 base from J, with 10 bases between. Germline V gene lookup returns CDR1 SGHRS and CDR2 YFSETQ. CDR3 coding DNA: TGCGCCAGCAGCTTGTTCCCGGGGGGCACAGATACGCAGTATTTT. Protein sequence: CASSLFPGGTDTQYF. Using reference TRBV5-1 and TRBJ2-3 for the parts outside the CDR3, the full variable domain is KAGVTQTPRYLIKTRGQQVTLSCSPISGHRSVSWYQQTPGQGLQFLFEYFSETQRNKGNFPGRFSGRQFSNSRSEMNVSTLELGDSALYLCASSLFPGGTDTQYFGPGTRLTVL.

This clonotype came up a few times. The chain couples TRBV2 to TRBJ2-7, with D perhaps being TRBD1 or TRBD2 (5 bases each). Trimming shortened V by 6 bases and J by 7 bases, and 10 bases separated the two germline ends. The CDR3 is made up of 11 amino acids. The germline V gene has CDR1 SNHLY and CDR2 FYNNEI. The CDR3 DNA follows: TGTGCCAGCAGCATGGGACGTGAGCAGTACTTC. It specifies CASSMGREQYF.

The chain combines TRBV13 with TRBJ2-1, with a tentative D call TRBD2 (5 bases). The CDR3 is made up of 15 amino acids. Trimming took off 5 bases at V and 3 bases at J, with 14 bases between the two ends. CDR1 is PRHDT and CDR2 is FYEKMQ in the germline V gene (reference sequence). CDR3 bases: TGTGCCAGCAGCCGGTCAGCGGAAATCTACAATGAGCAGTTCTTC. This sequence encodes CASSRSAEIYNEQFF.

This clonotype was observed a handful of times. The chain couples TRBV29-1 to TRBJ1-2, with 12 bases identical to TRBD1. Germline loops: CDR1 SQVTM, CDR2 ANQGSEA. V gave up 6 bases and J gave up 8 bases; unmatched junction bases: 7. CDR3 size: 13 residues. CDR3 region: CSVRGTGGSGYTF. The CDR3 nucleotides read TGCAGCGTCCGCGGGACAGGGGGCAGCGGCTACACCTTC.

The chain is built from TRBV4-2 and TRBJ2-6, with a tentative D call TRBD1 (5 bases). Germline values: CDR1 LGHNA, CDR2 YNFKEQ. The CDR3 has 16 residues. V lost 1 base and J 1 base, leaving 8 bases between the germline ends. The CDR3 is CASSQADSSGANVLTF. The CDR3 DNA is TGTGCCAGCAGCCAAGCCGACAGTTCTGGGGCCAACGTCCTGACTTTC.